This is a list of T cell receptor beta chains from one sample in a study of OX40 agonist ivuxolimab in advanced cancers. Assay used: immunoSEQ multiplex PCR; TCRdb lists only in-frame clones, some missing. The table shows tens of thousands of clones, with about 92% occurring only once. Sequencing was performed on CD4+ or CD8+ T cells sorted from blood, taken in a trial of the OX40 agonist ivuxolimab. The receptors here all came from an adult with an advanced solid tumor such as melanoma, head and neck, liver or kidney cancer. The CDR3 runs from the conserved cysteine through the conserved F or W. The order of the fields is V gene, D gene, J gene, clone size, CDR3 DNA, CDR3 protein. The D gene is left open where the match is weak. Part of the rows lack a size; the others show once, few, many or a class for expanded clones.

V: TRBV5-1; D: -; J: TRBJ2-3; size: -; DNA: TGCGCCAGCAGCTTGGATGAGGGGCTGGGACCAGATACGCAGTATTTT; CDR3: CASSLDEGLGPDTQYF
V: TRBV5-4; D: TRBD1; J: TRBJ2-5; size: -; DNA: TGCGCCAGCAGCCACGGGACAGGGGCTGGAGAGACCCAGTACTTC; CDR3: CASSHGTGAGETQYF
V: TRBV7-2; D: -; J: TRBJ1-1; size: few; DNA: TGTGCCAGCAGCTTGGGGTGGGGCACTGAAGCTTTCTTT; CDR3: CASSLGWGTEAFF
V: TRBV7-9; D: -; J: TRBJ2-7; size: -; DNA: TGTGCCAGCAGCTTACCCTGGTCAGGGGGAGGTGGACTAGACTACGAGCAGTACTTC; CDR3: CASSLPWSGGGGLDYEQYF
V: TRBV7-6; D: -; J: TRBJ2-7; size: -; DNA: TGTGCCAGCAGCCCCGACTCAGGTTATTCGTCCTACGAGCAGTACTTC; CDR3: CASSPDSGYSSYEQYF
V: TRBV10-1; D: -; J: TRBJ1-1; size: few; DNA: TGCGCCAGCAGTGACTCAGGGAACACTGAAGCTTTCTTT; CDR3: CASSDSGNTEAFF
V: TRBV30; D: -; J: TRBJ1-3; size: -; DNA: TGTGCCTGGGCGGGACTGTTTGGAAACACCATATATTTT; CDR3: CAWAGLFGNTIYF
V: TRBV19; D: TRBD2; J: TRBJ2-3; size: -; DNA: TGTGCCAGTAGTTCGGGACTAGCGGGAGGCACAGATACGCAGTATTTT; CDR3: CASSSGLAGGTDTQYF
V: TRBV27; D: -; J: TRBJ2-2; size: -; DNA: TGTGCCAGCAGTTACACCGACACCGGGGAGCTGTTTTTT; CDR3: CASSYTDTGELFF
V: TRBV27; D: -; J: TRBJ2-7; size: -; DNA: TGTGCCAGCAGGACCCTATCGCACTACGAGCAGTACTTC; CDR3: CASRTLSHYEQYF
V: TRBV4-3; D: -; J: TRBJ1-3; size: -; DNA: TGCGCCAGCAGCCAAGGCAGGGAGGGTGGAAACACCATATATTTT; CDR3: CASSQGREGGNTIYF
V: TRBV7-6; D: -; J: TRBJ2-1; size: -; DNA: TGTGCCAGCAGCTTAGAGTGGACCTCAGCGGATGAGCAGTTCTTC; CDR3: CASSLEWTSADEQFF
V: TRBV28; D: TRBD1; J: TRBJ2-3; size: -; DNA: TGTGCCAGCAGCAACGACAGGGGGAGTCGAGATACGCAGTATTTT; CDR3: CASSNDRGSRDTQYF
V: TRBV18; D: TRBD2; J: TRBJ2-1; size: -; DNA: TGTGCCAGCTCACCCGGACTAGCGGGCGCCGCGACGGAGCAGTTCTTC; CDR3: CASSPGLAGAATEQFF
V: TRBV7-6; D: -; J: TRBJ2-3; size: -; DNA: TGTGCCAGCAGCCCCGGGGCGGCGGGCACAGATACGCAGTATTTT; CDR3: CASSPGAAGTDTQYF
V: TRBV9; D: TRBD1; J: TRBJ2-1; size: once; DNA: TGTGCCAGCAGCGTAGAGTCACAGGGGGGTTTGAATGAGCAGTTCTTC; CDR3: CASSVESQGGLNEQFF
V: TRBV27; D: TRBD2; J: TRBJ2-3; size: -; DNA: TGTGCCAGCAGTTTATCGGGCTCCGGGGGCGGGAGGGATACGCAGTATTTT; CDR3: CASSLSGSGGGRDTQYF
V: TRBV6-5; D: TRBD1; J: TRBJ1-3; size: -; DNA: TGTGCCAGCAGTTATACAGGGGGCTCAGGAAACACCATATATTTT; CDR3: CASSYTGGSGNTIYF
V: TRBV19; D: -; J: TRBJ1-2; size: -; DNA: TGTGCCAGTAGTATAAAGGGGAACAACTATGGCTACACCTTC; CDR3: CASSIKGNNYGYTF
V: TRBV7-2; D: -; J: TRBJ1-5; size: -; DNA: TGTGCCAGCAGCTTAGTGGGGGAGGGTGGCAATCAGCCCCAGCATTTT; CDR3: CASSLVGEGGNQPQHF
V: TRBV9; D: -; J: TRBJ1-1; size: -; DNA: TGTGCCAGCAGCGTAGGTGCCAGGGGAAACACTGAAGCTTTCTTT; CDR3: CASSVGARGNTEAFF
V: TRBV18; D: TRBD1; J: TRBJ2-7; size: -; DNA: TGTGCCAGCTCACCGAGGGACAGGCTCTACGAGCAGTACTTC; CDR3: CASSPRDRLYEQYF
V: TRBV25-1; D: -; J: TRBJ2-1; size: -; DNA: TGTGCCAGCAACGGCGGCATCTCCTACAATGAGCAGTTCTTC; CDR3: CASNGGISYNEQFF
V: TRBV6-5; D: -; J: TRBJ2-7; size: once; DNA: TGTGCCAGCAGTTACTCCCCTGATCCCTACGAGCAGTACTTC; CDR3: CASSYSPDPYEQYF
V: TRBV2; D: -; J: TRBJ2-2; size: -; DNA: TGTGCCAGCCTCGGGTACAGGGCGGGCGGGGAGCTGTTTTTT; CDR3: CASLGYRAGGELFF
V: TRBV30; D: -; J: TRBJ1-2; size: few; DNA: TGTGCCTGGAGTGAATCAAACTATGGCTACACCTTC; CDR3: CAWSESNYGYTF
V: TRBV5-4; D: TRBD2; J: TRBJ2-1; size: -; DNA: TGTGCCAGCAGACCGGGACTAGCGGACAATGAGCAGTTCTTC; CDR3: CASRPGLADNEQFF
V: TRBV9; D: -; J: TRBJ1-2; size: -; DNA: TGTGCCAGCAGCGCCTTTGGCTATGGCTACACCTTC; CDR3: CASSAFGYGYTF
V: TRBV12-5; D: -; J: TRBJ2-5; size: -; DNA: TGTGCTAGTGGTTCCTCCGTCACGCCGGAGACCCAGTACTTC; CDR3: CASGSSVTPETQYF
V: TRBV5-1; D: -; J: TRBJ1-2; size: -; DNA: TGCGCCAGCAGGGCAAACTATGGCTACACCTTC; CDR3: CASRANYGYTF
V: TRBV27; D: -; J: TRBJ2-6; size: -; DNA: TGTGCCAGCAGTTTAGGCGGGTCTGGGGCCAACGTCCTGACTTTC; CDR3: CASSLGGSGANVLTF
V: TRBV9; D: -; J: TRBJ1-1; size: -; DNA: TGTGCCAGCAGCGGAGAGCTCCTCAACACTGAAGCTTTCTTT; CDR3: CASSGELLNTEAFF
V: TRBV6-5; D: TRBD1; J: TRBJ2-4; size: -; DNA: TGTGCCGCGTCCAGCCTCGGGACAGGCAAAAACATTCAGTACTTC; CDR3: CAASSLGTGKNIQYF
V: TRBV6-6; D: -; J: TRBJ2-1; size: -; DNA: TGTGCCAGCAGTTACTCGATGGGGAGCTCCTACAATGAGCAGTTCTTC; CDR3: CASSYSMGSSYNEQFF
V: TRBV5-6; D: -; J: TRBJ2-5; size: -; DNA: TGTGCCAGCGGTCCCCCTCCGGAGCAGTACTTC; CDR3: CASGPPPEQYF
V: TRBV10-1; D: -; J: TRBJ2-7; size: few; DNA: TGCGCCAGCAGTGAGTCCCCCTACGAGCAGTACTTC; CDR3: CASSESPYEQYF
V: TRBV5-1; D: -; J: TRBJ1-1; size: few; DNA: TGCGCCAGCAGCTTGTTGGGTTTTCTGAACACTGAAGCTTTCTTT; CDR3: CASSLLGFLNTEAFF
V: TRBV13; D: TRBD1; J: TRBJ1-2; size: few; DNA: TGTGCCAGCAGCGAACAACAGGGGATTAGGAACTATGGCTACACCTTC; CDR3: CASSEQQGIRNYGYTF
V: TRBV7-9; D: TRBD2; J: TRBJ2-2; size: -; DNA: TGTGCCAGCTCGGCGGGGGTAGGCGGGGAGCTGTTTTTT; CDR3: CASSAGVGGELFF
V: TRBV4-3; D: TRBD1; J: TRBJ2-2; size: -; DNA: TGCGCCAGCAGGCAGGGGGTCAACACCGGGGAGCTGTTTTTT; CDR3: CASRQGVNTGELFF
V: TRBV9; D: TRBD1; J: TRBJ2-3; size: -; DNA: TGTGCCAGCAGCGTTGGGACAGTTACAGATACGCAGTATTTT; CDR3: CASSVGTVTDTQYF
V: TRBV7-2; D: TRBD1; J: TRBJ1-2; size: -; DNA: TGTGCCAGCAGCTTTGACAGGGAGGTTTATGGCTACACCTTC; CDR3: CASSFDREVYGYTF
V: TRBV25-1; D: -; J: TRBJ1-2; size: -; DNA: TGTGCCAGCAGTGAATCCCTTGGCTACACCTTC; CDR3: CASSESLGYTF
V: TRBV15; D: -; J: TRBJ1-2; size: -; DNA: TGTGCCACCAGCATGGTACAGGGCGATTTCTATGGCTACACCTTC; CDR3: CATSMVQGDFYGYTF
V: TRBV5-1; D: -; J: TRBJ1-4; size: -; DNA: TGCGCCAGCAGCTTGGTAGGGTCTAATGAAAAACTGTTTTTT; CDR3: CASSLVGSNEKLFF
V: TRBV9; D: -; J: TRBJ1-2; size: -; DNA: TGTGCCAGCAGCCCTAAGGAAGTGAGATATGGCTACACCTTC; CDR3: CASSPKEVRYGYTF